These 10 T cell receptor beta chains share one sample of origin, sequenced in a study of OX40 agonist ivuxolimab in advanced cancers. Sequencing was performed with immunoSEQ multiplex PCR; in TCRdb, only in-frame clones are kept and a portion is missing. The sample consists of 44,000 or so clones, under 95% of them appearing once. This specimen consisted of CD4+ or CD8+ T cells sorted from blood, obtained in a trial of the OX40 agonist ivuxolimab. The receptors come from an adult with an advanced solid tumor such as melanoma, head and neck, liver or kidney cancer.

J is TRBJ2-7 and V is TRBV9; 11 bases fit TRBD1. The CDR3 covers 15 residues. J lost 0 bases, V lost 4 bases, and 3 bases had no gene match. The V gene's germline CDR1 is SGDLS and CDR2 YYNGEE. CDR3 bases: TGTGCCAGCAGCTCCGGGACAGGGGGCTCCTACGAGCAGTACTTC. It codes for CASSSGTGGSYEQYF. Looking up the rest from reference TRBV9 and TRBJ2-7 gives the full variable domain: DSGVTQTPKHLITATGQRVTLRCSPRSGDLSVYWYQQSLDQGLQFLIQYYNGEERAKGNILERFSAQQFPDLHSELNLSSLELGDSALYFCASSSGTGGSYEQYFGPGTRLTVT.

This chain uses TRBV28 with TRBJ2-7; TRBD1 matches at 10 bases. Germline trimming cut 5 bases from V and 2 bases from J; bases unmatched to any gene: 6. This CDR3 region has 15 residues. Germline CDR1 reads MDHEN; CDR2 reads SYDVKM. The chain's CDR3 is CASSPMGTGAYEQYF. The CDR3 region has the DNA TGTGCCAGCAGTCCGATGGGGACAGGGGCCTACGAGCAGTACTTC. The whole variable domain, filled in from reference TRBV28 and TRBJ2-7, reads DVKVTQSSRYLVKRTGEKVFLECVQDMDHENMFWYRQDPGLGLRLIYFSYDVKMKEKGDIPEGYSVSREKKERFSLILESASTNQTSMYLCASSPMGTGAYEQYFGPGTRLTVT.

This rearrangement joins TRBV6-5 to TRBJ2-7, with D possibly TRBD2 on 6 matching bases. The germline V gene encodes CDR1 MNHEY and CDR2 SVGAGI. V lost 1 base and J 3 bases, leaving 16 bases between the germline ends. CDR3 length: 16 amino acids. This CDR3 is CASSYLPGTGYYEQYF. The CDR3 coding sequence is TGTGCCAGCAGTTACTTGCCTGGGACTGGATACTACGAGCAGTACTTC.

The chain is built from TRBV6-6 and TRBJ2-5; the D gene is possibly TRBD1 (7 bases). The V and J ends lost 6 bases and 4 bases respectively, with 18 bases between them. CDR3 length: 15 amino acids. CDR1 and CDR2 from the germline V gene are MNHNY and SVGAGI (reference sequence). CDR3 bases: TGTGCCAGCAGCCTACAAGGACAGGAGGGAGAGACCCAGTACTTC. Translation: CASSLQGQEGETQYF.

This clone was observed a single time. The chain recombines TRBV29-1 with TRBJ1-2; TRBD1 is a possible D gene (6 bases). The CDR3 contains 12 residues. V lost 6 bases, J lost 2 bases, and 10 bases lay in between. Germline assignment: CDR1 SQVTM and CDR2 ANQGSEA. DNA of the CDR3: TGCAGCGTAGTAACAGGGAACTATGGCTACACCTTC. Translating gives CSVVTGNYGYTF.

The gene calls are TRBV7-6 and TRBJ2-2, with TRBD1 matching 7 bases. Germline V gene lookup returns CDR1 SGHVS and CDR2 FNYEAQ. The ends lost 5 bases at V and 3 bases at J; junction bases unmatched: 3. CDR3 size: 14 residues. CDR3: CASSTGQDTGELFF. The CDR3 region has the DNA TGTGCCAGCAGCACAGGACAGGACACCGGGGAGCTGTTTTTT.

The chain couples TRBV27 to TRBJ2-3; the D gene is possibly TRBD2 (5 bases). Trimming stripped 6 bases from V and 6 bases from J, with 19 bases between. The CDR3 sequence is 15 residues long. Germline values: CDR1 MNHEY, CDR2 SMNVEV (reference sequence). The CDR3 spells CASSDPSSPWDTQYF. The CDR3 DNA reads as TGTGCCAGCAGCGATCCTAGCTCCCCTTGGGATACGCAGTATTTT.

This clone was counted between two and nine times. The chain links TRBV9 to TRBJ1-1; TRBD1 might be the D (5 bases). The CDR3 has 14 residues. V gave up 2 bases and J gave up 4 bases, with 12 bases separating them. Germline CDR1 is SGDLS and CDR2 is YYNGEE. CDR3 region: CASSVGGSGTEAFF. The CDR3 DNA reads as TGTGCCAGCAGCGTCGGGGGAAGCGGCACTGAAGCTTTCTTT.

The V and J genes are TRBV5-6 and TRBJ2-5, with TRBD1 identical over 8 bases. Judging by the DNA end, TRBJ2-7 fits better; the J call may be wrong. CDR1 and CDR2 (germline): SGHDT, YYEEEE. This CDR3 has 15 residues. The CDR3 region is CASSLDWTGYYEQYF. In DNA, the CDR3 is TGTGCCAGCAGCTTGGATTGGACAGGGTACTACGAGCAGTACTTC.

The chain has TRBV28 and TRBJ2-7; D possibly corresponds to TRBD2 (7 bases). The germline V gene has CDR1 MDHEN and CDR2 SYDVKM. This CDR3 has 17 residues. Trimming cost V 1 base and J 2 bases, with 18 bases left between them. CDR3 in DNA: TGTGCCAGCAGTTTATCCCAGTCGGGGGCGGGAGCCTACGAGCAGTACTTC. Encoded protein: CASSLSQSGAGAYEQYF.